The 9 T cell receptor beta chains below come from one sample, sequenced in a study of shared clonotypes between healthy human individuals. Sequencing used immunoSEQ multiplex PCR; TCRdb keeps in-frame clones, though not all of them. The data hold 330,000 or so clones, with approximately 79% observed a single time. Sequenced: memory CD4+ T cells sorted from blood. Subset of the sample: CD45RA-negative fraction. These receptors came from a man aged 25-40 years in good health.

The rearrangement joins TRBV6-6 to TRBJ2-1; TRBD2 matches at 7 bases. The CDR3 covers 15 residues. V shed 2 bases and J 7 bases; nucleotides not matched to a gene: 8. CDR1 is MNHNY, CDR2 SVGAGI, per germline (reference sequence). CDR3 in DNA: TGTGCCAGCAGTTACGGAAGCGGGAACTGGAATGAGCAGTTCTTC. Translated: CASSYGSGNWNEQFF.

This chain links TRBV28 with TRBJ2-5; 11 positions match TRBD1. The V gene's germline CDR1 is MDHEN and CDR2 SYDVKM. The CDR3 length is 16 residues. The J segment lost 2 bases and the V segment lost 4 bases, leaving 6 bases of the junction unmatched. The DNA for the CDR3 is TGTGCCAGCAGTTCTAATCGGGACAGGGGGCAAGAGACCCAGTACTTC. Translation gives CASSSNRDRGQETQYF.

This rearrangement joins TRBV5-1 to TRBJ1-4; weak D call: TRBD1 (6 bases). The CDR3 runs 14 residues. Between the trimmed V and J ends, which lost 5 bases and 5 bases, there was a span of 13 bases. Germline loops: CDR1 SGHRS, CDR2 YFSETQ. CDR3 sequence reads: CASSPEGGNEKLFF. CDR3 DNA sequence: TGCGCCAGCAGTCCAGAGGGGGGGAATGAAAAACTGTTTTTT.

The chain employs TRBV2 and TRBJ2-3; TRBD1 aligns across 7 bases. The CDR3 is made up of 14 amino acids. The V gene's germline CDR1 is SNHLY and CDR2 FYNNEI. V lost 7 bases and J lost 3; bases outside the gene matches: 7. The CDR3 region has the DNA TGTGCCAGCAAAGCAAACAGGGGAACAGATACGCAGTATTTT. Protein product: CASKANRGTDTQYF.

The CDR3 here is CASSFFGRSYNEQFF. DNA of the CDR3: TGTGCCAGCAGCTTTTTTGGCCGGTCCTACAATGAGCAGTTCTTC. The chain carries TRBV5-6 and TRBJ2-1; D gene unclear. Germline-derived CDR1 and CDR2 are SGHDT and YYEEEE. This CDR3 region has 15 residues. Trimming shortened V by 2 bases and J by 1 base, and 10 bases separated the two germline ends.

This clone came up once. Other DNA sequences from this sample encode an identical CDR3 as well. V gene TRBV28 combines with J gene TRBJ1-5, with D possibly TRBD1 on 6 matching bases. The V gene lost 5 bases and the J gene lost 2 bases, with 7 bases spanning the gap. The CDR3 loop spans 13 amino acids. Germline CDR1 and CDR2: MDHEN and SYDVKM. The CDR3 is CASSRTGNQPQHF. CDR3 coding DNA: TGTGCCAGCAGTAGGACAGGCAATCAGCCCCAGCATTTT. Variable domain in full (rest from reference TRBV28 and TRBJ1-5): DVKVTQSSRYLVKRTGEKVFLECVQDMDHENMFWYRQDPGLGLRLIYFSYDVKMKEKGDIPEGYSVSREKKERFSLILESASTNQTSMYLCASSRTGNQPQHFGDGTRLSIL.

The V and J genes are TRBV11-3 and TRBJ2-7; D gene ambiguous. V gave up 5 bases and J gave up 0 bases, with 5 bases separating them. CDR3 length: 12 residues. Germline V gene sequence: CDR1 SGHNT, CDR2 YENEEA. The CDR3 here is CASSANSYEQYF. For the CDR3, the DNA is TGTGCCAGCAGCGCGAACTCCTACGAGCAGTACTTC.

The chain combines TRBV10-2 with TRBJ2-7; 7 bases are shared with TRBD1. Germline V gene data show CDR1 as WSHSY and CDR2 as SAAADI. V was clipped by 7 bases and J by 1 base; unmatched bases: 7. The CDR3 is 14 amino acids. CDR3 sequence reads: CASTRDRDSYEQYF. The DNA of the CDR3 is TGCGCCAGCACCCGTGACAGGGATTCCTACGAGCAGTACTTC.

The chain uses TRBV5-6 and TRBJ1-3; D is unclear. This CDR3 region has 14 residues. Germline V CDR1 and CDR2: SGHDT, YYEEEE. Trimming took 2 bases from V and 4 from J, leaving 10 bases between them. In DNA form, the CDR3 reads TGTGCCAGCAGCTTTTTGCAGGAGGGAAACACCATATATTTT. Protein product: CASSFLQEGNTIYF. Filled out from reference TRBV5-6 and TRBJ1-3, the complete variable domain reads DAGVTQSPTHLIKTRGQQVTLRCSPKSGHDTVSWYQQALGQGPQFIFQYYEEEERQRGNFPDRFSGHQFPNYSSELNVNALLLGDSALYLCASSFLQEGNTIYFGEGSWLTVV.